The entry that follows covers one T cell receptor (beta chain) sequence. As processed by the authors: Differences in CDR3 between clinicopathological groups were drawn on to build a classifier intended to discriminate distant-metastatic papillary thyroid cancer patients. TCRdb called clones again from the PCR reads with MiXCR. Clone size and V and J calls follow TCRdb, not the original study. Among 13,000 or so clones listed, 27% were seen once. This specimen belongs to a study of metastatic and nonmetastatic thyroid tumors. As for the study in general: Repertoires from malignant and benign thyroid patients were compared across blood and tumor or nodule tissue.

Every patient was untreated before thyroid surgery. CDR3 length equals 16 residues. V lost 0 bases and J lost 2, with 15 bases in between. CDR1 SGHRS and CDR2 YFSETQ come from the germline V gene. This sequence joins TRBV5-1 and TRBJ2-7; D may be TRBD1 (5 bases). The sequenced material came from tumor tissue. The clonotype was recovered from a female donor with papillary thyroid cancer or a benign thyroid nodule (not recorded which). Some clones in this sample may be carry-over from other donors' samples. The chain's CDR3 is CASSLAGQGGPYEQYF. CDR3 DNA: TGCGCCAGCAGCTTGGCGGGCCAGGGTGGGCCCTACGAGCAGTACTTC.